This T cell receptor (beta chain) came from a study of blood T cell repertoires in COVID-19. In the study overall: The samples span acute and convalescent COVID-19 from the United States, Italy and Spain. T cells, B-cell-depleted T cells, or PBMCs provided the cDNA or gDNA that served as material.

In the study's own analysis: Amplification of reference gene primers provided the estimated nucleated cell counts. Data came from immunoSEQ multiplex PCR; TCRdb stores just in-frame clones and leaves some out. That table gives V, J and clone size, and the DNA gave D and trimming. The sample has some 150,000 clones; around 73% are singletons. With V trimmed by 4 bases and J by 3 bases, 6 bases remained unmatched. Germline values: CDR1 GTSNPN, CDR2 SVGIG (reference sequence). The CDR3 contains 14 residues. The source material was peripheral blood. The TCR sequence derives from a woman in her forties or fifties with active or convalescent COVID-19. This chain links TRBV30 with TRBJ2-3, with TRBD2 identical over 8 bases. The CDR3 protein is CAWTGREATDTQYF. CDR3 sequence (DNA): TGTGCCTGGACAGGGCGGGAGGCGACAGATACGCAGTATTTT.